This entry describes one T cell receptor beta chain. This record comes from a study of shared T cell receptors in the human thymus. The method was immunoSEQ multiplex PCR; TCRdb's version includes in-frame clones alone and lacks a portion of them. The sample has some 660,000 clones; around 87% are singletons. The trim removed 3 bases at V and 3 bases at J, leaving 3 bases unmatched. Germline CDR1 reads SGDLS; CDR2 reads YYNGEE. This CDR3 has 15 amino acids. The sample also formed part of further work on human thymus T cells. In that study: Resected material from corrective heart surgery provided the thymus tissue analysed. Repertoires from thymus and blood appeared to show biased V and J gene usage. Unrelated individuals reportedly shared highly overlapping thymic TCR repertoires.

The receptor's source is a boy in the first two years of life with a congenital heart defect. The chain uses TRBV9 and TRBJ1-1, with 12 bases matching TRBD1. The sequenced sample was thymocytes. The CDR3 region is CASSARDRGHTEAFF. DNA for the CDR3: TGTGCCAGCAGCGCCCGGGACAGGGGGCACACTGAAGCTTTCTTT.